The 31 T cell receptor beta chains below were found in one sample sequenced in a study of beta chain features in type 1 diabetes (dated 2018 in TCRdb). Libraries were prepared through the immunoSEQ multiplex PCR assay. The entire amount of isolated RNA was reverse transcribed using the High Capacity cDNA Reverse Transcription Kit, so the sequenced TCRB transcripts were expressed ones. In its TCRdb copy, this immuneACCESS table keeps in-frame sequences only and misses some clones. Where compared with another copy, unresolved V genes explain less than half of these, and the others have no known cause. Across this sample there are about 140,000 clones, with roughly a tenth seen only once. 1.3% of the sample is held by the ten biggest clonotypes. Input material: naive CD4+ T cells from blood. What this sample's cell subset or site label stands for: true naive CD4+ T cells. Every receptor here comes from a man younger than 35 in good health.

The chain recombines TRBV15 with TRBJ1-4; no clear D gene. Germline-derived CDR1 and CDR2 are LNHNV and YYDKDF (reference sequence). The CDR3 covers 13 residues. Trimming pared 7 bases from V and 6 bases from J, leaving 12 bases between. The CDR3 protein is CATKSGSHEKLFF. CDR3 in DNA: TGTGCCACCAAGTCTGGCAGTCATGAAAAACTGTTTTTT.

This clone came up a few times. This chain uses TRBV7-2 with TRBJ2-5, with 11 nucleotides matching TRBD1. This CDR3 contains 15 residues. Germline V gene sequence: CDR1 SGHTA, CDR2 FQGNSA. V lost 4 bases, J lost 5 bases, and 6 bases stayed unmatched. CDR3 loop: CASSSGQGAMETQYF. The CDR3 DNA reads as TGTGCCAGCAGCTCCGGACAGGGGGCGATGGAGACCCAGTACTTC.

The chain has TRBV5-4 and TRBJ1-4; possibly TRBD1 for D (6 bases). CDR3 length: 15 residues. V lost 4 bases and J lost 8, with 18 bases in between. The germline gives CDR1 SGHNT, CDR2 YYREEE (reference sequence). The CDR3 nucleotides read TGTGCCAGCAGCACCGGGAACAGGGAGGGCGAAAAACTGTTTTTT. Translating gives CASSTGNREGEKLFF. The full variable domain, in which reference TRBV5-4 and TRBJ1-4 provide the parts outside the CDR3, is ETGVTQSPTHLIKTRGQQVTLRCSSQSGHNTVSWYQQALGQGPQFIFQYYREEENGRGNFPPRFSGLQFPNYSSELNVNALELDDSALYLCASSTGNREGEKLFFGSGTQLSVL.

The V and J genes are TRBV5-1 and TRBJ2-7; the match to TRBD2 covers 10 bases. The CDR3 is 16 residues long. Germline V gives CDR1 SGHRS, CDR2 YFSETQ. The J segment lost 3 bases and the V segment lost 0 bases, leaving 6 bases of the junction unmatched. This CDR3 is CASSLELAGLGYEQYF. The CDR3 DNA sequence: TGCGCCAGCAGCTTGGAACTAGCGGGGCTGGGCTACGAGCAGTACTTC. The whole variable domain, remainder taken from reference TRBV5-1 and TRBJ2-7, is KAGVTQTPRYLIKTRGQQVTLSCSPISGHRSVSWYQQTPGQGLQFLFEYFSETQRNKGNFPGRFSGRQFSNSRSEMNVSTLELGDSALYLCASSLELAGLGYEQYFGPGTRLTVT.

The genes are TRBV7-8 and TRBJ1-2; 11 nucleotides align to TRBD1. Germline V gene data show CDR1 as SGHVS and CDR2 as FQNEAQ. CDR3 length: 15 residues. The J segment lost 6 bases and the V segment lost 0 bases, leaving 3 bases of the junction unmatched. The CDR3 sequence: CASSLAGQGAHGYTF. CDR3 DNA: TGTGCCAGCAGCTTAGCCGGACAGGGGGCGCATGGCTACACCTTC. The full variable domain, rest sourced from reference TRBV7-8 and TRBJ1-2, is GAGVSQSPRYKVAKRGQDVALRCDPISGHVSLFWYQQALGQGPEFLTYFQNEAQLDKSGLPSDRFFAERPEGSVSTLKIQRTQQEDSAVYLCASSLAGQGAHGYTFGSGTRLTVV.

This clone showed up many times. V gene TRBV29-1 combines with J gene TRBJ2-1; D might be TRBD2 (5 bases). V was cut by 6 bases and J by 4 bases, with 13 bases left in between. There are 13 residues in the CDR3. Germline values: CDR1 SQVTM, CDR2 ANQGSEA. The CDR3 nucleotides are TGCAGCGTATCTAGGACTGAATACAATGAGCAGTTCTTC. It translates to CSVSRTEYNEQFF.

The DNA for the CDR3 is TGTGCCAGCAGCTTTGGCGGGGGGGCAGCGGGAGAGACCCAGTACTTC. It translates to CASSFGGGAAGETQYF. The chain combines TRBV7-2 with TRBJ2-5, with 9 bases identical to TRBD2. V trimming: 3 bases; J trimming: 4 bases; junction bases outside the gene matches: 9. Germline V gene sequence: CDR1 SGHTA, CDR2 FQGNSA. The CDR3 length is 16 residues.

V usage is TRBV10-3 and J usage is TRBJ1-1, with D possibly TRBD1 on 5 matching bases. This CDR3 is 13 amino acids long. V gave up 5 bases and J gave up 2 bases, with 9 bases separating them. Germline values: CDR1 ENHRY, CDR2 SYGVKD. CDR3 nucleotide sequence: TGTGCCATCAGTAAAGGGGTTAACACTGAAGCTTTCTTT. Translating gives CAISKGVNTEAFF.

CDR3 in amino acids: CASSKRTGVGANVLTF. For the CDR3, the DNA is TGTGCCAGCAGCAAAAGGACAGGGGTTGGGGCCAACGTCCTGACTTTC. J is TRBJ2-6 and V is TRBV7-6; 9 bases map to TRBD1. Per the germline V gene, CDR1 is SGHVS and CDR2 is FNYEAQ. This CDR3 has 16 residues. V shed 5 bases, J shed 3 bases, and the junction held 5 bases outside the gene matches.

This clone was counted a few times. V and J are TRBV12-5 and TRBJ2-7; D possibly corresponds to TRBD1 (5 bases). Germline V CDR1 and CDR2: LGHNT, FRNRAP. The CDR3 spans 13 residues. V was trimmed by 3 bases and J by 5 bases, leaving 11 bases between them. The CDR3 loop is CASGFQGSHEQYF. The CDR3 nucleotides are TGTGCTAGTGGTTTCCAGGGATCCCACGAGCAGTACTTC.

This chain links TRBV5-4 with TRBJ2-7; TRBD1 matches at 9 bases. The trim removed 3 bases at V and 9 bases at J, leaving 7 bases unmatched. CDR3 size: 13 residues. Per germline, CDR1 SGHNT and CDR2 YYREEE (reference sequence). CDR3 amino acids: CASSWGDRAGQYF. Here the CDR3 DNA reads TGTGCCAGCAGCTGGGGGGACAGGGCGGGGCAGTACTTC.

This clone was seen a handful of times. The chain employs TRBV9 and TRBJ2-7; 9 bases are a match to TRBD1. Unmatched junction bases numbered 5, after V lost 4 bases and J lost 0 bases. CDR3 size: 15 residues. CDR1 and CDR2 from the germline V gene are SGDLS and YYNGEE. The CDR3, as DNA: TGTGCCAGCAGCCCAAGGGACAGGGTCTCCTACGAGCAGTACTTC. This translates into CASSPRDRVSYEQYF. Supplemented by reference TRBV9 and TRBJ2-7, the full variable domain reads DSGVTQTPKHLITATGQRVTLRCSPRSGDLSVYWYQQSLDQGLQFLIQYYNGEERAKGNILERFSAQQFPDLHSELNLSSLELGDSALYFCASSPRDRVSYEQYFGPGTRLTVT.

V and J are TRBV5-4 and TRBJ1-4; D is unresolved. This CDR3 has 14 residues. V lost 0 bases to trimming and J lost 4 bases, with 7 bases between them. In germline, CDR1 is SGHNT, CDR2 YYREEE (reference sequence). The CDR3 coding sequence is TGTGCCAGCAGCTTGGGGGCTGGTAATGAAAAACTGTTTTTT. Translated, it gives CASSLGAGNEKLFF.

V and J are TRBV10-3 and TRBJ2-7, with 12 bases aligning to TRBD2. The CDR3 is made up of 15 amino acids. Looked up from germline, CDR1 is ENHRY and CDR2 is SYGVKD. Trimming removed 6 bases from V and 2 bases from J; junction bases left unmatched: 5. CDR3 sequence: CAISELAGGTYEQYF. CDR3 DNA: TGTGCCATCAGCGAACTAGCGGGGGGTACCTACGAGCAGTACTTC.

The rearrangement links TRBV28 to TRBJ2-1, with a tentative D call TRBD2 (6 bases). The germline V gene encodes CDR1 MDHEN and CDR2 SYDVKM. Trimming pared 3 bases from V and 6 bases from J, leaving 9 bases between. The CDR3 consists of 13 residues. CDR3 coding DNA: TGTGCCAGCAGTTTCGGAGGGGCCAATGAGCAGTTCTTC. Its translation is CASSFGGANEQFF.

The J gene is TRBJ1-2, the V gene TRBV6-5; D gene uncertain. Deletions cut 2 bases from V and 0 bases from J, with 10 bases between. The CDR3 length is 15 residues. Germline CDR1 and CDR2: MNHEY and SVGAGI. The CDR3 coding sequence is TGTGCCAGCAGTTACGGAGGTGCACCTAACTATGGCTACACCTTC. Its translation is CASSYGGAPNYGYTF.

This clone was seen more than once but under ten times. V usage is TRBV30 and J usage is TRBJ1-1, with 7 positions matching TRBD1. The CDR3 extends over 15 amino acids. V gave up 0 bases and J gave up 0 bases; unmatched junction bases: 4. From germline, CDR1 is GTSNPN and CDR2 SVGIG (reference sequence). The CDR3, as DNA: TGTGCCTGGAGTGTACGGGACAGTTTGAACACTGAAGCTTTCTTT. This encodes CAWSVRDSLNTEAFF.

This clone was counted only a few times. The J gene is TRBJ2-3, the V gene TRBV11-2; D call uncertain. Germline V gene sequence: CDR1 SGHAT, CDR2 FQNNGV. The CDR3 loop spans 15 amino acids. Trimming stripped 0 bases from V and 1 base from J, with 8 bases between. CDR3 coding DNA: TGTGCCAGCAGCTTAGAGTCAGGCCGCACAGATACGCAGTATTTT. Encoded protein: CASSLESGRTDTQYF.

At least ten counts were recorded for this clone. J is TRBJ2-7 and V is TRBV18; 8 nucleotides match TRBD1. In germline, CDR1 is KGHSH, CDR2 LQKENI. Trimming took 4 bases from V and 2 from J; bases not matched to a gene: 1. This CDR3 contains 13 residues. CDR3 amino acids: CASSRGQAYEQYF. The CDR3 DNA sequence: TGTGCCAGCTCACGGGGACAGGCCTACGAGCAGTACTTC.

The chain links TRBV7-9 to TRBJ2-3; 8 bases are shared with TRBD2. CDR1 and CDR2 from the germline V gene are SEHNR and FQNEAQ (reference sequence). CDR3 length equals 15 residues. V trimming: 1 base; J trimming: 3 bases; junction bases outside the gene matches: 3. The CDR3: CASSLVGGGTDTQYF. CDR3 DNA sequence: TGTGCCAGCAGCTTAGTTGGCGGGGGGACAGATACGCAGTATTTT.

In this sample, this clone turned up many times. The V and J genes are TRBV28 and TRBJ2-7, with a tentative D call TRBD1 (6 bases). The CDR3 spans 12 residues. Trimming shortened V by 2 bases and J by 6 bases, and 8 bases separated the two germline ends. The V gene's germline CDR1 is MDHEN and CDR2 SYDVKM. CDR3 sequence: CASSLQGSEQYF. The CDR3 nucleotides are TGTGCCAGCAGTTTACAGGGGAGCGAGCAGTACTTC.

This clone was found many times. V is TRBV10-3 and J is TRBJ2-7; D is perhaps TRBD1 (5 bases). CDR3 length: 11 amino acids. Germline CDR1 is ENHRY and CDR2 is SYGVKD. V was clipped by 3 bases and J by 6 bases, with 6 bases between them. DNA for the CDR3: TGTGCCATCAGTGACAGGGTCGAGCAGTACTTC. Encoded protein: CAISDRVEQYF.

This clone has a count of ten or more. The gene calls are TRBV18 and TRBJ2-1; D call uncertain. Trimming removed 2 bases from V and 1 base from J, with 3 bases in between. Germline V gene data show CDR1 as KGHSH and CDR2 as LQKENI. This CDR3 is 13 amino acids long. CDR3 coding DNA: TGTGCCAGCTCACCAGCGTCCTACAATGAGCAGTTCTTC. Its protein is CASSPASYNEQFF.

The V gene is TRBV5-1, the J gene TRBJ1-5; TRBD1 agrees at 9 bases. CDR1 and CDR2 from the germline V gene are SGHRS and YFSETQ. Trimming cost V 4 bases and J 3 bases; bases outside gene matches: 5. This CDR3 has 15 residues. CDR3 bases: TGCGCCAGCAGCACGGGACAGGGCATCAATCAGCCCCAGCATTTT. Translating it yields CASSTGQGINQPQHF.

This chain links TRBV5-1 with TRBJ2-7, with D maybe TRBD2 (5 bases). V was cut by 0 bases and J by 3 bases, with 10 bases left in between. The CDR3 spans 14 residues. Germline V CDR1 and CDR2: SGHRS, YFSETQ. Written as DNA, the CDR3 is TGCGCCAGCAGCTTGGTTTGGGAGAGCTACGAGCAGTACTTC. Its protein product is CASSLVWESYEQYF. Variable domain in full (rest from reference TRBV5-1 and TRBJ2-7): KAGVTQTPRYLIKTRGQQVTLSCSPISGHRSVSWYQQTPGQGLQFLFEYFSETQRNKGNFPGRFSGRQFSNSRSEMNVSTLELGDSALYLCASSLVWESYEQYFGPGTRLTVT.

This clone has only a few counts. In DNA form, the CDR3 reads TGTGCCAGCAGACAGGAAATTGGAGAAAAACTGTTTTTT. Its translation is CASRQEIGEKLFF. The chain has TRBV11-2 and TRBJ1-4, with D perhaps matching TRBD1 (5 bases). This CDR3 is 13 amino acids long. In germline, CDR1 is SGHAT, CDR2 FQNNGV. V was trimmed by 6 bases and J by 8 bases, leaving 13 bases between them.

V and J are TRBV19 and TRBJ2-3; 14 nucleotides line up with TRBD2. The germline V gene encodes CDR1 LNHDA and CDR2 SQIVND (reference sequence). J lost 7 bases, V lost 6 bases, and 6 bases had no gene match. This CDR3 has 15 residues. The CDR3 nucleotides are TGTGCCAGTAGCACCGGGACTAGCGGGGGCAATACGCAGTATTTT. It codes for CASSTGTSGGNTQYF.

This clone turned up a few times. The chain has TRBV6-6 and TRBJ1-5; perhaps TRBD1 as D (6 bases). The CDR3 has 14 amino acids. Germline V gene lookup returns CDR1 MNHNY and CDR2 SVGAGI (reference sequence). The ends were cut back, 7 bases at V and 1 base at J, with 11 bases in the middle. CDR3 region: CASNNRESNQPQHF. The CDR3 DNA reads as TGTGCCAGCAACAACAGGGAAAGCAATCAGCCCCAGCATTTT.

This clone was counted between two and nine times. This sequence joins TRBV15 and TRBJ2-7, with 9 bases matching TRBD1. The CDR3 extends over 15 amino acids. J was trimmed by 4 bases and V by 1 base; bases with no gene match: 5. Looked up from germline, CDR1 is LNHNV and CDR2 is YYDKDF (reference sequence). The CDR3 DNA reads as TGTGCCACCAGCAGAGTGGGGACAGGGATATACGAGCAGTACTTC. Translated, it gives CATSRVGTGIYEQYF.

This chain uses TRBV19 with TRBJ2-5, with 10 bases identical to TRBD1. This CDR3 comprises 16 residues. The trim removed 6 bases at V and 7 bases at J, leaving 14 bases unmatched. Germline V CDR1 and CDR2: LNHDA, SQIVND (reference sequence). The CDR3: CASRSRRGTGEVTQYF. In nucleotides, the CDR3 is TGTGCCAGTAGGTCCCGCCGGGGGACAGGGGAGGTGACCCAGTACTTC.

This clone occurred a few times. The rearrangement joins TRBV4-2 to TRBJ2-1, with 7 bases fitting TRBD1. The ends lost 4 bases at V and 0 bases at J; junction bases unmatched: 6. Per the germline V gene, CDR1 is LGHNA and CDR2 is YNFKEQ. The CDR3 loop spans 16 amino acids. The CDR3 reads CASSPRGSDSYNEQFF. CDR3 DNA sequence: TGTGCCAGCAGCCCCAGGGGGTCCGACTCCTACAATGAGCAGTTCTTC.